One sample yielded the 18 T cell receptor beta chains listed below, sequenced in a study of lymphopenia after photon versus proton radiotherapy (dated by TCRdb to the late 2010s). Libraries were made using the immunoSEQ multiplex PCR assay. In TCRdb, the immuneACCESS table is reduced to in-frame sequences with V and J assigned. These tables do not hold every clone; where another copy was compared, an unresolved V gene accounts for under half, and the others remain unexplained. Recorded for this sample are roughly 49,000 clones; more than 85% of them occurred a single time. The ten biggest clones cover approximately 19% of the sample. The sequenced sample was peripheral blood, obtained from a patient treated with photon-based radiotherapy. These TCRs come from a woman in her thirties or forties with cholangiocarcinoma.

This chain connects TRBV28 to TRBJ2-3; D possibly uses TRBD1 or TRBD2 (5 bases each). Looked up from germline, CDR1 is MDHEN and CDR2 is SYDVKM. The CDR3 is 16 amino acids. Trimming took 8 bases from V and 1 from J, leaving 19 bases between them. The CDR3 DNA reads TGTGCCAGCCAGTGGGGGTCTGTCTCCGGCACAGATACGCAGTATTTT. Its translation is CASQWGSVSGTDTQYF. Full variable domain (remainder filled in from reference TRBV28 and TRBJ2-3): DVKVTQSSRYLVKRTGEKVFLECVQDMDHENMFWYRQDPGLGLRLIYFSYDVKMKEKGDIPEGYSVSREKKERFSLILESASTNQTSMYLCASQWGSVSGTDTQYFGPGTRLTVL.

The chain combines TRBV6-6 with TRBJ1-1; no reliable D call. Per germline, CDR1 MNHNY and CDR2 SVGAGI (reference sequence). The CDR3 runs to 13 residues. V lost 2 bases and J 3 bases, leaving 7 bases between the germline ends. Written as DNA, the CDR3 is TGTGCCAGCAGTTACAGGCGGGACACTGAAGCTTTCTTT. It encodes CASSYRRDTEAFF.

This chain joins TRBV19 and TRBJ2-7; 7 bases align to TRBD1. The V gene end was trimmed by 3 bases and the J gene end by 4 bases; junction bases not matched to a gene: 6. There are 14 residues in the CDR3. Germline values: CDR1 LNHDA, CDR2 SQIVND (reference sequence). The CDR3 reads CASSIPGTAYEQYF. CDR3 nucleotide sequence: TGTGCCAGTAGTATCCCCGGGACAGCTTACGAGCAGTACTTC.

The CDR3 loop is CASIVGTGNQPQHF. DNA for the CDR3: TGTGCCAGCATCGTCGGGACAGGGAATCAGCCCCAGCATTTT. V and J are TRBV6-1 and TRBJ1-5, with 9 bases identical to TRBD1. CDR3 size: 14 residues. CDR1 is MNHNS and CDR2 is SASEGT in the germline V gene. V dropped 7 bases and J dropped 4; count of bases not matched to a gene: 5.

V is TRBV4-1 and J is TRBJ1-1, with D hard to call. The CDR3 runs to 14 residues. Germline CDR1 and CDR2: MGHRA and YSYEKL. V dropped 0 bases and J dropped 5 bases, with 10 bases sitting between them. CDR3 protein: CASSQDTAHTEAFF. The CDR3 nucleotides read TGCGCCAGCAGCCAAGATACAGCGCATACTGAAGCTTTCTTT.

V gene TRBV5-6 combines with J gene TRBJ1-2, with D hard to call. Germline loops: CDR1 SGHDT, CDR2 YYEEEE. Trimming took off 0 bases at V and 4 bases at J, with 10 bases between the two ends. The CDR3 has 14 amino acids. The CDR3, as DNA: TGTGCCAGCAGCTTGGACCGGGCCCTCTATGGCTACACCTTC. Encoded protein: CASSLDRALYGYTF. Full variable domain (missing parts from reference TRBV5-6 and TRBJ1-2): DAGVTQSPTHLIKTRGQQVTLRCSPKSGHDTVSWYQQALGQGPQFIFQYYEEEERQRGNFPDRFSGHQFPNYSSELNVNALLLGDSALYLCASSLDRALYGYTFGSGTRLTVV.

V usage is TRBV11-2 and J usage is TRBJ1-2; D remains unclear. This CDR3 region has 13 residues. Between the trimmed V and J ends, which lost 2 bases and 8 bases, there was a span of 12 bases. Per germline, CDR1 SGHAT and CDR2 FQNNGV. CDR3 sequence reads: CASSLTGRTGYTF. The CDR3 DNA reads as TGTGCCAGCAGCTTAACTGGACGGACCGGCTACACCTTC.

This rearrangement joins TRBV7-9 to TRBJ2-1; no clear D gene. Germline CDR1 and CDR2: SEHNR and FQNEAQ (reference sequence). Trimming cost V 0 bases and J 8 bases, with 2 bases left between them. The CDR3 spans 11 residues. The DNA of the CDR3 is TGTGCCAGCAGCTTAGCTGATGAGCAGTTCTTC. Residues: CASSLADEQFF. The full variable domain, with the rest looked up from reference TRBV7-9 and TRBJ2-1, is DTGVSQNPRHKITKRGQNVTFRCDPISEHNRLYWYRQTLGQGPEFLTYFQNEAQLEKSRLLSDRFSAERPKGSFSTLEIQRTEQGDSAMYLCASSLADEQFFGPGTRLTVL.

V gene TRBV30 combines with J gene TRBJ1-1, with D uncertain. The V gene lost 0 bases and the J gene lost 2 bases, with 10 bases spanning the gap. The V gene's germline CDR1 is GTSNPN and CDR2 SVGIG (reference sequence). The CDR3 runs to 14 residues. This CDR3 reads CAWSVHQVNTEAFF. The CDR3 bases are TGTGCCTGGAGTGTACACCAGGTCAACACTGAAGCTTTCTTT.

V usage is TRBV9 and J usage is TRBJ2-1; maybe TRBD1 (6 bases). V was shortened by 3 bases and J by 9 bases, with 10 bases between the two germline ends. Per the germline V gene, CDR1 is SGDLS and CDR2 is YYNGEE. The CDR3 runs 12 residues. In DNA, the CDR3 is TGTGCCAGCAGCGGAGGGGGATCTGAGCAGTTCTTC. Its translation: CASSGGGSEQFF. Full variable domain (remainder filled in from reference TRBV9 and TRBJ2-1): DSGVTQTPKHLITATGQRVTLRCSPRSGDLSVYWYQQSLDQGLQFLIQYYNGEERAKGNILERFSAQQFPDLHSELNLSSLELGDSALYFCASSGGGSEQFFGPGTRLTVL.

The V and J genes are TRBV29-1 and TRBJ1-1; D is possibly TRBD1 (6 bases). Looked up from germline, CDR1 is SQVTM and CDR2 is ANQGSEA. The ends were cut back, 4 bases at V and 4 bases at J, with 19 bases in the middle. This CDR3 comprises 15 residues. The CDR3 coding sequence is TGCAGCGTTGGGGAGGGAATACAGGGTCGCACTGAAGCTTTCTTT. Protein: CSVGEGIQGRTEAFF.

V and J are TRBV27 and TRBJ1-3, with D possibly being TRBD1 (6 bases). The CDR3 is 18 amino acids. Germline CDR1 reads MNHEY; CDR2 reads SMNVEV (reference sequence). V was clipped by 2 bases and J by 0 bases, with 17 bases between them. CDR3 protein: CASSLRAPDSSSGNTIYF. In DNA, the CDR3 is TGTGCCAGCAGTTTACGTGCCCCGGACAGCTCCTCTGGAAACACCATATATTTT.

V and J are TRBV28 and TRBJ1-1, with 10 bases aligning to TRBD1. Per germline, CDR1 MDHEN and CDR2 SYDVKM. This CDR3 has 14 amino acids. V shed 5 bases and J 7 bases; nucleotides not matched to a gene: 7. The CDR3: CASSMGQGFDEAFF. The CDR3 DNA reads TGTGCCAGCAGTATGGGACAGGGGTTTGATGAAGCTTTCTTT.

The chain combines TRBV30 with TRBJ1-2; 9 positions match TRBD1. With V trimmed by 1 base and J by 7 bases, 4 bases remained unmatched. The germline CDR1 and CDR2 sequences are GTSNPN and SVGIG (reference sequence). The CDR3 runs to 13 residues. The CDR3 region has the DNA TGTGCCTGGAGTGGGACAGGGGCGGCTGGCTACACCTTC. Translated: CAWSGTGAAGYTF.

The chain uses TRBV18 and TRBJ2-4; no clear D. V shed 5 bases and J shed 1 base, with 6 bases lying between them. Germline V CDR1 and CDR2: KGHSH, LQKENI. The CDR3 covers 13 residues. CDR3 protein: CASSGDAKNIQYF. The CDR3 DNA follows: TGTGCCAGCTCAGGAGATGCCAAAAACATTCAGTACTTC.

This clone was counted a single time. The CDR3 nucleotides are TGTGCCAGCAGCTTAGGGGAAGAGTACAACTATGGCTACACCTTC. Amino acids: CASSLGEEYNYGYTF. The chain links TRBV7-8 to TRBJ1-2; D unresolved. CDR1 is SGHVS and CDR2 is FQNEAQ in the germline V gene. Trimming cost V 1 base and J 2 bases, with 11 bases left between them. The CDR3 extends over 15 amino acids.

This clone was detected only once. The CDR3 bases are TGTGCCAGCTCACCATCGACAGGGAAGGCCACTGAAGCTTTCTTT. It encodes CASSPSTGKATEAFF. V is TRBV18 and J is TRBJ1-1, with 7 nucleotides matching TRBD1. Germline lookup yields CDR1 KGHSH and CDR2 LQKENI. V trimming: 2 bases; J trimming: 4 bases; junction bases outside the gene matches: 7. The CDR3 is 15 residues long.

The sample holds one count of this clone. The chain uses TRBV28 and TRBJ2-6, with a weak D call TRBD1 (5 bases). The CDR3 has 18 amino acids. Trimming cost V 7 bases and J 4 bases, with 23 bases left between them. The germline gives CDR1 MDHEN, CDR2 SYDVKM. The CDR3 DNA reads TGTGCCAGCACCGTGTCGGGTTTAACAGGTCCCGGGGCCAACGTCCTGACTTTC. It codes for CASTVSGLTGPGANVLTF.